This is a list of T cell receptor beta chains from one sample in a study of shared clonotypes between healthy human individuals. Generated by immunoSEQ multiplex PCR, the TCRdb table keeps only in-frame clones and is missing some. The table lists 2,100,000 or so clones, almost 96% of them singletons, with more than 0.1% in the top ten. Specimen: naive CD4+ T cells sorted from blood. These receptors were taken from a man between 18 and 35 years old in good health. CDR3s include the opening cysteine and the closing phenylalanine or tryptophan. The D gene is left open where the match is weak. Rows may omit the clone size; those that give it use once, few, many or a size class.

J gene: TRBJ2-7; clone size: NA; D gene: NA; V gene: TRBV6-6; CDR3 protein: CASGSYEQYF; CDR3 DNA: TGTGCCAGCGGCTCCTACGAGCAGTACTTC
J gene: TRBJ2-3; clone size: NA; D gene: NA; V gene: TRBV6-1; CDR3 protein: CASSDRGAVSTDTQYF; CDR3 DNA: TGTGCCAGCAGTGATAGGGGGGCCGTTAGCACAGATACGCAGTATTTT
J gene: TRBJ2-5; clone size: NA; D gene: NA; V gene: TRBV7-2; CDR3 protein: CASTPGQTQETQYF; CDR3 DNA: TGTGCCAGCACGCCGGGCCAGACCCAAGAGACCCAGTACTTC
J gene: TRBJ2-3; clone size: NA; D gene: NA; V gene: TRBV11-2; CDR3 protein: CASSPRGGPTDTQYF; CDR3 DNA: TGTGCCAGCAGCCCCCGTGGGGGCCCCACAGATACGCAGTATTTT
J gene: TRBJ2-1; clone size: NA; D gene: NA; V gene: TRBV5-6; CDR3 protein: CASIPQYRGGPNEQFF; CDR3 DNA: TGTGCCAGCATCCCCCAGTATAGGGGGGGGCCAAATGAGCAGTTCTTC
J gene: TRBJ1-1; clone size: once; D gene: NA; V gene: TRBV25-1; CDR3 protein: CASSEPGPATEAFF; CDR3 DNA: TGTGCCAGCAGTGAACCCGGACCCGCCACTGAAGCTTTCTTT
J gene: TRBJ2-7; clone size: NA; D gene: NA; V gene: TRBV2; CDR3 protein: CASSGTGYEQYF; CDR3 DNA: TGTGCCAGCAGTGGTACAGGCTACGAGCAGTACTTC
J gene: TRBJ1-4; clone size: NA; D gene: NA; V gene: TRBV30; CDR3 protein: CAWSLLGGSVNEKLFF; CDR3 DNA: TGTGCCTGGAGTCTATTGGGGGGCTCGGTTAATGAAAAACTGTTTTTT
J gene: TRBJ2-7; clone size: NA; D gene: TRBD1; V gene: TRBV29-1; CDR3 protein: CSVVLTGTVTYEQYF; CDR3 DNA: TGCAGCGTTGTCCTCACCGGGACAGTTACCTACGAGCAGTACTTC
J gene: TRBJ2-7; clone size: once; D gene: NA; V gene: TRBV5-1; CDR3 protein: CASTRGQGLREGSYEQYF; CDR3 DNA: TGCGCCAGCACTCGGGGGCAGGGTCTTAGGGAGGGCTCCTACGAGCAGTACTTC
J gene: TRBJ2-7; clone size: NA; D gene: NA; V gene: TRBV28; CDR3 protein: CANKLHHYEQYF; CDR3 DNA: TGTGCCAACAAGTTACACCACTACGAGCAGTACTTC
J gene: TRBJ2-5; clone size: NA; D gene: TRBD1; V gene: TRBV27; CDR3 protein: CASSQRQGGETQYF; CDR3 DNA: TGTGCCAGCAGTCAAAGACAGGGCGGAGAGACCCAGTACTTC
J gene: TRBJ1-3; clone size: NA; D gene: NA; V gene: TRBV30; CDR3 protein: CAWSVKGLGNTIYF; CDR3 DNA: TGTGCCTGGAGTGTGAAGGGTTTAGGAAACACCATATATTTT
J gene: TRBJ2-4; clone size: NA; D gene: NA; V gene: TRBV5-1; CDR3 protein: CASSLGTQNIQYF; CDR3 DNA: TGCGCCAGCAGCTTGGGTACCCAAAACATTCAGTACTTC
J gene: TRBJ1-5; clone size: NA; D gene: NA; V gene: TRBV27; CDR3 protein: CASMRAGGAQHF; CDR3 DNA: TGTGCCAGCATGCGGGCCGGCGGAGCCCAGCATTTT
J gene: TRBJ1-5; clone size: NA; D gene: TRBD1; V gene: TRBV19; CDR3 protein: CASSTPSHRGNSNQPQHF; CDR3 DNA: TGTGCCAGTAGTACCCCTAGTCACAGGGGAAATAGCAATCAGCCCCAGCATTTT
J gene: TRBJ1-1; clone size: NA; D gene: NA; V gene: TRBV18; CDR3 protein: CASSPGPDTEAFF; CDR3 DNA: TGTGCCAGCTCACCAGGACCGGACACTGAAGCTTTCTTT
J gene: TRBJ1-5; clone size: NA; D gene: NA; V gene: TRBV27; CDR3 protein: CASSPDSSYQPQHF; CDR3 DNA: TGTGCCAGCAGTCCAGACAGTTCCTATCAGCCCCAGCATTTT
J gene: TRBJ2-3; clone size: NA; D gene: NA; V gene: TRBV20-1; CDR3 protein: CSAGQIDTQYF; CDR3 DNA: TGCAGTGCTGGACAAATAGATACGCAGTATTTT
J gene: TRBJ2-4; clone size: NA; D gene: NA; V gene: TRBV2; CDR3 protein: CASSKDGGPAKNIQYF; CDR3 DNA: TGTGCCAGCAGTAAAGATGGGGGCCCGGCCAAAAACATTCAGTACTTC
J gene: TRBJ1-3; clone size: NA; D gene: TRBD1; V gene: TRBV19; CDR3 protein: CASTEQGALSGNTIYF; CDR3 DNA: TGTGCCAGTACCGAACAGGGGGCCCTCTCTGGAAACACCATATATTTT
J gene: TRBJ2-7; clone size: NA; D gene: TRBD2; V gene: TRBV5-4; CDR3 protein: CASSSGLAGFPSYEQYF; CDR3 DNA: TGTGCCAGCAGCTCTGGACTAGCGGGATTCCCGTCCTACGAGCAGTACTTC
J gene: TRBJ2-1; clone size: NA; D gene: NA; V gene: TRBV5-1; CDR3 protein: CASSLVMYNEQFF; CDR3 DNA: TGCGCCAGCAGCTTGGTAATGTACAATGAGCAGTTCTTC
J gene: TRBJ2-2; clone size: NA; D gene: NA; V gene: TRBV1; CDR3 protein: CTGGLAGGRRAGELFF; CDR3 DNA: TGCACCGGGGGACTAGCGGGAGGACGGAGGGCCGGGGAGCTGTTTTTT
J gene: TRBJ1-6; clone size: NA; D gene: NA; V gene: TRBV15; CDR3 protein: CATSRDNPIGQNNSPLHF; CDR3 DNA: TGTGCCACCAGCAGAGATAATCCTATAGGACAGAATAATTCACCCCTCCACTTT
J gene: TRBJ2-3; clone size: NA; D gene: NA; V gene: TRBV5-4; CDR3 protein: CASSLDPQRATDTQYF; CDR3 DNA: TGTGCCAGCAGCTTGGACCCTCAGAGGGCGACAGATACGCAGTATTTT
J gene: TRBJ2-5; clone size: NA; D gene: NA; V gene: TRBV5-1; CDR3 protein: CASSLAGSQETQYF; CDR3 DNA: TGCGCCAGCAGCTTGGCCGGCTCTCAAGAGACCCAGTACTTC
J gene: TRBJ2-1; clone size: NA; D gene: TRBD2; V gene: TRBV6-5; CDR3 protein: CASSYSRREVRNEQFF; CDR3 DNA: TGTGCCAGCAGTTACTCGAGGCGGGAGGTAAGGAATGAGCAGTTCTTC
J gene: TRBJ2-7; clone size: NA; D gene: TRBD1; V gene: TRBV19; CDR3 protein: CASSRGQGAHYEQYF; CDR3 DNA: TGTGCCAGTAGTAGGGGACAGGGGGCTCATTACGAGCAGTACTTC
J gene: TRBJ2-3; clone size: NA; D gene: NA; V gene: TRBV5-8; CDR3 protein: CASSSDKEFTQYF; CDR3 DNA: TGTGCCAGCAGCTCGGATAAGGAATTCACGCAGTATTTT
J gene: TRBJ2-5; clone size: NA; D gene: NA; V gene: TRBV5-1; CDR3 protein: CASSLLPRTEDGETQYF; CDR3 DNA: TGCGCCAGCAGCTTGCTCCCCCGGACAGAGGATGGGGAGACCCAGTACTTC
J gene: TRBJ2-1; clone size: NA; D gene: NA; V gene: TRBV10-3; CDR3 protein: CAISERRVGDNEQFF; CDR3 DNA: TGTGCCATCAGCGAACGGAGGGTGGGTGACAATGAGCAGTTCTTC
J gene: TRBJ2-7; clone size: NA; D gene: NA; V gene: TRBV7-2; CDR3 protein: CASSLEGGYRVEQYF; CDR3 DNA: TGTGCCAGCAGCTTAGAGGGGGGGTACAGGGTCGAGCAGTACTTC
J gene: TRBJ1-6; clone size: NA; D gene: TRBD1; V gene: TRBV7-2; CDR3 protein: CASSSRQGRNSPLHF; CDR3 DNA: TGTGCCAGCAGCTCCCGACAGGGGCGTAATTCACCCCTCCACTTT
J gene: TRBJ2-1; clone size: NA; D gene: TRBD2; V gene: TRBV11-2; CDR3 protein: CASSLETGAGGSLSYNEQFF; CDR3 DNA: TGTGCCAGCAGCTTAGAGACGGGAGCGGGGGGCTCTCTCTCCTACAATGAGCAGTTCTTC
J gene: TRBJ2-5; clone size: few; D gene: NA; V gene: TRBV5-1; CDR3 protein: CASSSQETQYF; CDR3 DNA: TGCGCCAGCAGCTCGCAAGAGACCCAGTACTTC
J gene: TRBJ2-3; clone size: NA; D gene: NA; V gene: TRBV4-2; CDR3 protein: CASRPDLASSADTQYF; CDR3 DNA: TGTGCCAGCAGGCCAGACCTAGCGTCCTCAGCGGATACGCAGTATTTT
J gene: TRBJ1-1; clone size: NA; D gene: TRBD1; V gene: TRBV6-5; CDR3 protein: CASSRQGGHTEAFF; CDR3 DNA: TGTGCCAGCAGTAGACAGGGAGGTCACACTGAAGCTTTCTTT